This is a list of T cell receptor beta chains from one sample in a study of cytotoxic CD8 clonotypes in ibrutinib-treated CLL. Produced via immunoSEQ multiplex PCR; TCRdb's table is partial and in-frame only. Among 110,000 to 150,000 clones listed, roughly 76% were seen once. The starting material was PBMCs, obtained after 24 months of ibrutinib treatment. The source is a human donor with chronic lymphocytic leukemia. CDR3s include the opening cysteine and the closing phenylalanine or tryptophan. Fields, in order: J gene, D gene, CDR3 length, V gene, clone size, CDR3 protein, CDR3 DNA. D genes are given only for firm matches. Clone size, where shown, is once, few, many, or a class for clones that have expanded.

j_call: TRBJ1-1
d_call: -
cdr3_length: 14
v_call: TRBV4-1
clone_size: many
cdr3_aa: CASSQGGLNTEAFF
cdr3_nt: TGCGCCAGCAGCCAAGGGGGGCTCAACACTGAAGCTTTCTTT

j_call: TRBJ2-5
d_call: TRBD1
cdr3_length: 16
v_call: TRBV18
clone_size: -
cdr3_aa: CASSPPGQGPQETQYF
cdr3_nt: TGTGCCAGCTCACCGCCTGGACAGGGACCACAAGAGACCCAGTACTTC

j_call: TRBJ2-7
d_call: TRBD1
cdr3_length: 15
v_call: TRBV11-1
clone_size: -
cdr3_aa: CASSLRTGGSYEQYF
cdr3_nt: TGTGCCAGCAGCCTACGGACAGGGGGCTCCTACGAGCAGTACTTC

j_call: TRBJ2-3
d_call: TRBD2
cdr3_length: 15
v_call: TRBV5-6
clone_size: -
cdr3_aa: CASSQGLARTDTQYF
cdr3_nt: TGTGCCAGCAGCCAAGGACTAGCTAGGACAGATACGCAGTATTTT

j_call: TRBJ2-5
d_call: -
cdr3_length: 14
v_call: TRBV18
clone_size: -
cdr3_aa: CASSPGGGQETQYF
cdr3_nt: TGTGCCAGCTCACCGGGTGGGGGTCAAGAGACCCAGTACTTC

j_call: TRBJ2-1
d_call: TRBD2
cdr3_length: 15
v_call: TRBV4-2
clone_size: many
cdr3_aa: CASSQEPGGPNEQFF
cdr3_nt: TGTGCCAGCAGCCAAGAACCGGGAGGGCCCAATGAGCAGTTCTTC

j_call: TRBJ2-5
d_call: -
cdr3_length: 15
v_call: TRBV18
clone_size: -
cdr3_aa: CASSPPASRGETQYF
cdr3_nt: TGTGCCAGCTCACCACCCGCTAGCCGGGGGGAGACCCAGTACTTC

j_call: TRBJ2-1
d_call: -
cdr3_length: 13
v_call: TRBV7-2
clone_size: -
cdr3_aa: CASNPDSNNEQFF
cdr3_nt: TGTGCCAGCAACCCCGACTCGAACAATGAGCAGTTCTTC

j_call: TRBJ1-1
d_call: -
cdr3_length: 13
v_call: TRBV6-5
clone_size: few
cdr3_aa: CASRRQMNTEAFF
cdr3_nt: TGTGCCTCCCGCCGACAGATGAACACTGAAGCTTTCTTT

j_call: TRBJ2-7
d_call: TRBD1
cdr3_length: 14
v_call: TRBV6-1
clone_size: few
cdr3_aa: CASSPGTGGLEQYF
cdr3_nt: TGTGCCAGCAGCCCCGGGACAGGGGGCCTCGAGCAGTACTTC

j_call: TRBJ2-5
d_call: -
cdr3_length: 13
v_call: TRBV2
clone_size: -
cdr3_aa: CASIAPIIETQYF
cdr3_nt: TGTGCCAGCATTGCACCAATCATAGAGACCCAGTACTTC

j_call: TRBJ1-6
d_call: -
cdr3_length: 15
v_call: TRBV9
clone_size: -
cdr3_aa: CASSGLRGWSSPLHF
cdr3_nt: TGTGCCAGCAGCGGACTACGTGGTTGGAGTTCACCCCTCCACTTT

j_call: TRBJ2-2
d_call: -
cdr3_length: 19
v_call: TRBV27
clone_size: -
cdr3_aa: CASSFIVGSPRPNTGELFF
cdr3_nt: TGTGCCAGCAGTTTTATTGTCGGCTCCCCCCGACCGAACACCGGGGAGCTGTTTTTT

j_call: TRBJ1-1
d_call: -
cdr3_length: 14
v_call: TRBV5-1
clone_size: -
cdr3_aa: CASSDGTPNTEAFF
cdr3_nt: TGCGCCAGCAGCGACGGGACCCCTAACACTGAAGCTTTCTTT

j_call: TRBJ2-1
d_call: -
cdr3_length: 13
v_call: TRBV6-4
clone_size: -
cdr3_aa: CASSDSAGYEQFF
cdr3_nt: TGTGCCAGCAGTGACTCGGCAGGTTATGAGCAGTTCTTC

j_call: TRBJ2-3
d_call: TRBD2
cdr3_length: 15
v_call: TRBV7-2
clone_size: -
cdr3_aa: CASSPLAGGTDTQYF
cdr3_nt: TGTGCCAGCAGCCCGTTAGCGGGGGGCACAGATACGCAGTATTTT

j_call: TRBJ1-3
d_call: -
cdr3_length: 14
v_call: TRBV18
clone_size: -
cdr3_aa: CASSPLGSGNTIYF
cdr3_nt: TGTGCCAGCTCACCCTTGGGCTCTGGAAACACCATATATTTT

j_call: TRBJ2-3
d_call: -
cdr3_length: 14
v_call: TRBV9
clone_size: -
cdr3_aa: CASSVVGNTDTQYF
cdr3_nt: TGTGCCAGCAGCGTAGTTGGGAACACAGATACGCAGTATTTT

j_call: TRBJ2-5
d_call: -
cdr3_length: 11
v_call: TRBV5-1
clone_size: -
cdr3_aa: CASGDQETQYF
cdr3_nt: TGCGCCAGCGGCGACCAAGAGACCCAGTACTTC

j_call: TRBJ1-5
d_call: -
cdr3_length: 15
v_call: TRBV12-1
clone_size: -
cdr3_aa: CASSFASGSNQPQHF
cdr3_nt: -

j_call: TRBJ1-2
d_call: -
cdr3_length: 12
v_call: TRBV19
clone_size: -
cdr3_aa: CASSWGDYGYTF
cdr3_nt: TGTGCCAGTAGTTGGGGGGATTATGGCTACACCTTC

j_call: TRBJ2-6
d_call: -
cdr3_length: 13
v_call: TRBV25-1
clone_size: -
cdr3_aa: CASTGAGANVLTF
cdr3_nt: TGTGCCAGCACGGGTGCCGGGGCCAACGTCCTGACTTTC

j_call: TRBJ2-7
d_call: -
cdr3_length: 15
v_call: TRBV7-2
clone_size: once
cdr3_aa: CASSPGRGPNYEQYF
cdr3_nt: TGTGCCAGCAGCCCGGGTCGGGGGCCAAACTACGAGCAGTACTTC

j_call: TRBJ1-4
d_call: -
cdr3_length: 15
v_call: TRBV27
clone_size: -
cdr3_aa: CASSPRPGSSEKLFF
cdr3_nt: TGTGCCAGCAGTCCCCGGCCAGGAAGCAGCGAAAAACTGTTTTTT